One and the same sample provided the 32 T cell receptor beta chains below, sequenced in a study of OX40 agonist ivuxolimab in advanced cancers. Measured with immunoSEQ multiplex PCR; TCRdb has only the in-frame clones, and not every one. The sample contains approximately 52,000 clones, approximately 88% of which appear only once. The sequenced sample was CD4+ or CD8+ T cells sorted from blood, obtained in a trial of the OX40 agonist ivuxolimab. Every receptor here comes from an adult with an advanced solid tumor such as melanoma, head and neck, liver or kidney cancer.

This chain links TRBV15 with TRBJ1-2; D remains ambiguous. The CDR3 has 16 amino acids. The germline CDR1 and CDR2 sequences are LNHNV and YYDKDF (reference sequence). Deletions cut 0 bases from V and 7 bases from J, with 18 bases between. CDR3 DNA sequence: TGTGCCACCAGCAGAGATCTGGACGGACGGCGGGGTGGCTACACCTTC. Translating it yields CATSRDLDGRRGGYTF.

The chain is built from TRBV9 and TRBJ2-3, with 12 bases lining up with TRBD2. V dropped 7 bases and J dropped 4; count of bases not matched to a gene: 10. Germline CDR1 SGDLS, CDR2 YYNGEE. This CDR3 region has 16 residues. CDR3 nucleotide sequence: TGTGCCAGCGCCCCCCCCGGGACTAGCGGGTCAGATACGCAGTATTTT. Translated, it gives CASAPPGTSGSDTQYF.

The chain links TRBV30 to TRBJ2-1; TRBD2 matches 9 bases. This CDR3 spans 15 amino acids. Germline loops: CDR1 GTSNPN, CDR2 SVGIG (reference sequence). The V segment lost 2 bases and the J segment 8 bases; nucleotides outside the gene matches: 10. The CDR3 reads CAWSRPQSGRYEQFF. The CDR3 DNA reads TGTGCCTGGAGTCGCCCGCAGAGCGGGAGGTATGAGCAGTTCTTC.

CDR3 nucleotides: TGTGCCAGCTCACCACAAAGCGGGGGGCTTTACAATGAGCAGTTCTTC. Translating it yields CASSPQSGGLYNEQFF. V and J are TRBV18 and TRBJ2-1, with 9 bases matching TRBD2. The CDR3 has 16 amino acids. Germline CDR1 is KGHSH and CDR2 is LQKENI. The V and J ends lost 1 base and 4 bases, in that order; junction bases with no gene match: 5.

The chain has TRBV9 and TRBJ1-4; tentatively, D is TRBD1 (6 bases). Trimming removed 5 bases at V and 0 bases at J, with 11 bases between. CDR3 length: 15 residues. Germline V gene lookup returns CDR1 SGDLS and CDR2 YYNGEE. The chain's CDR3 is CASSAGQATNEKLFF. The CDR3 DNA reads TGTGCCAGCAGTGCGGGACAAGCAACTAATGAAAAACTGTTTTTT. Full variable domain (remainder filled in from reference TRBV9 and TRBJ1-4): DSGVTQTPKHLITATGQRVTLRCSPRSGDLSVYWYQQSLDQGLQFLIQYYNGEERAKGNILERFSAQQFPDLHSELNLSSLELGDSALYFCASSAGQATNEKLFFGSGTQLSVL.

This chain connects TRBV7-2 to TRBJ2-5; 9 bases are shared with TRBD2. The CDR3 covers 17 residues. V shed 1 base and J 5 bases; nucleotides not matched to a gene: 11. Germline values: CDR1 SGHTA, CDR2 FQGNSA. CDR3 loop: CASSLEGGGRARETQYF. Here the CDR3 DNA reads TGTGCCAGCAGCTTAGAAGGGGGCGGGAGGGCCCGGGAGACCCAGTACTTC.

This clone was counted a single time. CDR3 residues: CASSSVGRWNTEAFF. In DNA, the CDR3 is TGTGCCAGCAGCTCTGTGGGTCGGTGGAACACTGAAGCTTTCTTT. The chain recombines TRBV27 with TRBJ1-1; no reliable D call. The length of the CDR3 is 15 residues. Germline V gene sequence: CDR1 MNHEY, CDR2 SMNVEV (reference sequence). V lost 6 bases to trimming and J lost 1 base, with 15 bases between them.

The J gene is TRBJ1-1, the V gene TRBV18; D is unresolved. Germline V CDR1 and CDR2: KGHSH, LQKENI. V was clipped by 6 bases and J by 4 bases, with 18 bases between them. The CDR3 is 15 residues long. CDR3 sequence reads: CASSPNGLSGTEAFF. CDR3 DNA: TGTGCCAGCTCCCCGAACGGACTATCGGGCACTGAAGCTTTCTTT.

The chain employs TRBV19 and TRBJ2-3; 8 nucleotides match TRBD2. This CDR3 spans 16 amino acids. The junction had 7 bases not matched to a gene; V was cut back by 1 base and J by 4 bases. The germline gives CDR1 LNHDA, CDR2 SQIVND (reference sequence). The CDR3 spells CASSIGLAGESDTQYF. The CDR3 DNA follows: TGTGCCAGTAGTATAGGGCTAGCGGGTGAATCAGATACGCAGTATTTT. Based on the CDR3 plus reference TRBV19 and TRBJ2-3, the full variable domain is DGGITQSPKYLFRKEGQNVTLSCEQNLNHDAMYWYRQDPGQGLRLIYYSQIVNDFQKGDIAEGYSVSREKKESFPLTVTSAQKNPTAFYLCASSIGLAGESDTQYFGPGTRLTVL.

The chain joins TRBV6-5 to TRBJ1-4; 9 positions match TRBD1. Losses at the gene ends were 3 bases for V and 8 bases for J; bases not matched to a gene: 7. The germline gives CDR1 MNHEY, CDR2 SVGAGI. CDR3 length equals 15 residues. The CDR3 protein is CASSYGGTGREKLFF. The CDR3 DNA is TGTGCCAGCAGTTATGGGGGGACAGGGAGGGAAAAACTGTTTTTT.

V gene TRBV27 combines with J gene TRBJ2-7; a possible D gene is TRBD1 (7 bases). The CDR3 sequence is 16 residues long. The V end lost 4 bases, the J end lost 6 bases, and 22 bases lay between the germline ends. The germline CDR1 and CDR2 sequences are MNHEY and SMNVEV (reference sequence). The CDR3 sequence: CASSSSLRTGGREQYF. The DNA for the CDR3 is TGTGCCAGCAGTTCTTCCCTCAGGACAGGAGGGCGCGAGCAGTACTTC.

The gene calls are TRBV4-2 and TRBJ2-3; TRBD2 matches 10 bases. Germline CDR1 is LGHNA and CDR2 is YNFKEQ. V was pared by 1 base and J by 3 bases, with 4 bases of the junction left unmatched. The CDR3 runs to 16 residues. Written as DNA, the CDR3 is TGTGCCAGCAGCCAAGTAGCGGGGGGAAGAACAGATACGCAGTATTTT. It codes for CASSQVAGGRTDTQYF.

V gene TRBV7-2 combines with J gene TRBJ2-5; weak D call: TRBD2 (11 bases). CDR3 size: 19 residues. V shed 6 bases and J shed 9 bases, with 35 bases lying between them. The germline V gene encodes CDR1 SGHTA and CDR2 FQGNSA. CDR3 nucleotides: TGTGCCAGCAGTCCCGGGACAGGGGTACTAGCGGGAGCCAGCAGGGCCCAGTACTTC. The encoded protein is CASSPGTGVLAGASRAQYF.

This clone appeared a single time. CDR3 loop: CASSERQTRHNEQFF. The CDR3 bases are TGTGCCAGCAGTGAAAGACAGACCAGGCACAATGAGCAGTTCTTC. This sequence joins TRBV2 and TRBJ2-1; TRBD1 is a possible D gene (5 bases). CDR1 is SNHLY and CDR2 is FYNNEI in the germline V gene. The germline V and J ends were trimmed by 2 bases and 5 bases, with 13 bases remaining between them. This CDR3 spans 15 amino acids.

The chain combines TRBV10-2 with TRBJ1-4; perhaps TRBD1 as D (6 bases). Deletions cut 4 bases from V and 7 bases from J, with 13 bases between. CDR3 length equals 14 residues. CDR1 is WSHSY, CDR2 SAAADI, per germline. The CDR3 is CASSAGEGAEKLFF. The CDR3 nucleotides are TGCGCCAGCAGTGCAGGGGAAGGGGCTGAAAAACTGTTTTTT.

The CDR3 nucleotides read TGTGCCAGTAGTATAGCAGGCAGGGGGGAGCAGTACTTC. Translation: CASSIAGRGEQYF. This chain uses TRBV19 with TRBJ2-7, with TRBD1 identical over 7 bases. Per the germline V gene, CDR1 is LNHDA and CDR2 is SQIVND (reference sequence). This CDR3 region has 13 residues. The trim removed 1 base at V and 7 bases at J, leaving 4 bases unmatched.

The V and J genes are TRBV4-1 and TRBJ1-3, with no clear D. Germline V gene data show CDR1 as MGHRA and CDR2 as YSYEKL. V shed 1 base and J shed 0 bases, with 16 bases lying between them. CDR3 length: 18 residues. Here the CDR3 reads CASSQATSDAISGNTIYF. CDR3 sequence (DNA): TGCGCCAGCAGCCAAGCGACTTCGGACGCTATCTCTGGAAACACCATATATTTT.

The chain links TRBV18 to TRBJ2-7, with TRBD1 matching over 8 bases. Germline-derived CDR1 and CDR2 are KGHSH and LQKENI. V lost 3 bases to trimming and J lost 2 bases; unmatched junction nucleotides: 6. The CDR3 sequence is 15 residues long. As DNA, the CDR3 is TGTGCCAGCTCACCCTCCCAGGGGGCCACCTACGAGCAGTACTTC. It is translated as CASSPSQGATYEQYF.

The chain combines TRBV28 with TRBJ1-2; unclear D gene. Trimming removed 6 bases at V and 1 base at J, with 6 bases between. Germline-derived CDR1 and CDR2 are MDHEN and SYDVKM. The CDR3 has 12 residues. The CDR3 sequence is CASREGNYGYTF. As DNA, the CDR3 is TGTGCCAGCAGAGAGGGTAACTATGGCTACACCTTC.

This clone has only a few counts. The chain couples TRBV11-2 to TRBJ2-7; D is possibly TRBD2 (6 bases). CDR3 length: 14 amino acids. From germline, CDR1 is SGHAT and CDR2 FQNNGV. V shed 7 bases and J shed 6 bases, with 19 bases lying between them. This CDR3 reads CASNPTRGRSEQYF. In DNA form, the CDR3 reads TGTGCCAGCAACCCGACTAGGGGCCGCTCCGAGCAGTACTTC.

This clone has only one observation. This chain uses TRBV18 with TRBJ1-3, with a possible D match to TRBD1 (6 bases). Trimming stripped 3 bases from V and 2 bases from J, with 14 bases between. CDR3 length: 16 amino acids. Looked up from germline, CDR1 is KGHSH and CDR2 is LQKENI. CDR3 coding DNA: TGTGCCAGCTCACCCGCGGGGGCGTCGGCTGGAAACACCATATATTTT. It yields the protein CASSPAGASAGNTIYF.

The chain combines TRBV11-2 with TRBJ2-5; TRBD1 aligns across 9 bases. Germline loops: CDR1 SGHAT, CDR2 FQNNGV. The CDR3 is 14 amino acids. Unmatched junction bases numbered 8, after V lost 7 bases and J lost 5 bases. The CDR3 loop is CASTPQGAGETQYF. The CDR3 bases are TGTGCCAGCACTCCACAGGGGGCAGGGGAGACCCAGTACTTC. Looking up the rest from reference TRBV11-2 and TRBJ2-5 gives the full variable domain: EAGVAQSPRYKIIEKRQSVAFWCNPISGHATLYWYQQILGQGPKLLIQFQNNGVVDDSQLPKDRFSAERLKGVDSTLKIQPAKLEDSAVYLCASTPQGAGETQYFGPGTRLLVL.

This rearrangement joins TRBV5-8 to TRBJ2-1; possible D gene TRBD1, 6 bases. The V gene's germline CDR1 is SGHTS and CDR2 YDEGEE. The V gene lost 0 bases and the J gene lost 7 bases, with 11 bases spanning the gap. The CDR3 contains 14 residues. The DNA for the CDR3 is TGTGCCAGCAGCTTGGACCAGGGGTTTAATGAGCAGTTCTTC. This codes for CASSLDQGFNEQFF. Complete variable domain (other parts from reference TRBV5-8 and TRBJ2-1): EAGVTQSPTHLIKTRGQQATLRCSPISGHTSVYWYQQALGLGLQFLLWYDEGEERNRGNFPPRFSGRQFPNYSSELNVNALELEDSALYLCASSLDQGFNEQFFGPGTRLTVL.

The chain employs TRBV29-1 and TRBJ2-3; D remains unclear. This CDR3 region has 13 residues. Germline loops: CDR1 SQVTM, CDR2 ANQGSEA. Trimming cost V 5 bases and J 0 bases, with 9 bases left between them. In nucleotides, the CDR3 is TGCAGCGTTTCCCGGCCTAGCACAGATACGCAGTATTTT. This encodes CSVSRPSTDTQYF.

This clone was seen more than once but under ten times. This rearrangement joins TRBV13 to TRBJ2-3; TRBD1 is a possible D gene (5 bases). V lost 1 base and J 0 bases, leaving 20 bases between the germline ends. CDR1 and CDR2 from the germline V gene are PRHDT and FYEKMQ (reference sequence). The CDR3 spans 19 residues. The CDR3 region is CASSLAPLGLSLSTDTQYF. CDR3 in DNA: TGTGCCAGCAGCTTAGCCCCCTTGGGGCTGTCCCTGAGCACAGATACGCAGTATTTT.

The chain recombines TRBV27 with TRBJ2-5; the D call may be TRBD1 or TRBD2 (6 bases each). The CDR3 covers 14 residues. The germline gives CDR1 MNHEY, CDR2 SMNVEV (reference sequence). Trimming removed 6 bases from V and 4 bases from J, with 15 bases in between. CDR3 sequence: CASSGDRRGETQYF. CDR3 DNA sequence: TGTGCCAGCAGCGGTGACAGGAGGGGAGAGACCCAGTACTTC.

The rearrangement joins TRBV27 to TRBJ2-5; weak D call: TRBD2 (6 bases). Germline-derived CDR1 and CDR2 are MNHEY and SMNVEV (reference sequence). Trimming left V 3 bases short and J 4 bases short, with 9 bases between. The length of the CDR3 is 13 residues. CDR3 sequence reads: CASSFSAGETQYF. The CDR3 nucleotides are TGTGCCAGCAGTTTCTCAGCGGGAGAGACCCAGTACTTC.

This sequence joins TRBV28 and TRBJ2-7; D possibly corresponds to TRBD1 (6 bases). The CDR3 is 15 amino acids. The germline gives CDR1 MDHEN, CDR2 SYDVKM. V was cut by 7 bases and J by 2 bases, with 18 bases left in between. Here the CDR3 reads CASTDLRGNPYEQYF. CDR3 in DNA: TGTGCCAGCACCGACCTTAGGGGGAACCCCTACGAGCAGTACTTC. The variable domain in full, with the rest retrieved from reference TRBV28 and TRBJ2-7, is DVKVTQSSRYLVKRTGEKVFLECVQDMDHENMFWYRQDPGLGLRLIYFSYDVKMKEKGDIPEGYSVSREKKERFSLILESASTNQTSMYLCASTDLRGNPYEQYFGPGTRLTVT.

The chain is built from TRBV2 and TRBJ2-3; 10 bases fit TRBD2. V gave up 3 bases and J gave up 5 bases; unmatched junction bases: 2. Looked up from germline, CDR1 is SNHLY and CDR2 is FYNNEI. The CDR3 has 14 amino acids. The CDR3, as DNA: TGTGCCAGCAGTGAGCAGCGGGAGGGAGATACGCAGTATTTT. Protein product: CASSEQREGDTQYF.

The chain joins TRBV18 to TRBJ2-2, with D perhaps matching TRBD2 (5 bases). The CDR3 has 15 residues. Germline loops: CDR1 KGHSH, CDR2 LQKENI. The V and J ends lost 4 bases and 4 bases respectively, with 13 bases between them. This chain's CDR3 is CASSRGRRGTGELFF. The CDR3 region has the DNA TGTGCCAGCTCACGCGGGCGCCGAGGCACCGGGGAGCTGTTTTTT.

V and J are TRBV4-1 and TRBJ2-3, with 10 bases that match TRBD2. The V gene's germline CDR1 is MGHRA and CDR2 YSYEKL. V lost 10 bases and J lost 6; bases outside the gene matches: 13. This CDR3 contains 15 residues. The DNA of the CDR3 is TGCGCCACCAAAAAGGTGGGACTAGCGACCGATACGCAGTATTTT. This gives the protein CATKKVGLATDTQYF.

V usage is TRBV10-3 and J usage is TRBJ2-5; D gene uncertain. The end of the DNA aligns better with TRBJ2-7, so the J call may be wrong. The CDR3 totals 15 residues. The germline CDR1 and CDR2 sequences are ENHRY and SYGVKD. The CDR3, as DNA: TGTGCCATCAGTGAGTCCCCTACTGAGGCCTACGAGCAGTACTTC. Its protein product is CAISESPTEAYEQYF.